A single T cell receptor (beta chain) is shown here with its context. Methods used by the authors: Amplification of reference gene primers provided the estimated nucleated cell counts. The assay was immunoSEQ multiplex PCR, and TCRdb's table has in-frame clones only and misses some. V and J calls and clone size are copied from that table; D and trimming were computed from the DNA. This table has about 190,000 clones, around nine tenths appearing once. The source of the sample is a study of blood T cell repertoires in COVID-19. The CDR3 consists of 14 residues. Germline lookup yields CDR1 SGHAT and CDR2 FQNNGV. Trimming shortened V by 5 bases and J by 6 bases, and 11 bases separated the two germline ends.

The sequence came from a woman in her thirties or forties who had recovered from COVID-19. Source material: peripheral blood. V is TRBV11-2 and J is TRBJ1-6, with D maybe TRBD1 (5 bases). CDR3 sequence (DNA): TGTGCCAGCAGCGCCAGGGTAACTAATTCACCCCTCCACTTT. Its protein product is CASSARVTNSPLHF.